The clone carrying this TCR beta chain was found once. The repertoire was sequenced with immunoSEQ multiplex PCR; TCRdb's copy has only in-frame clones and lacks some. The repertoire includes roughly 120,000 clones, approximately 94% of them detected once, and 3.5% to 4% sits in the top ten. The data originate from a study of control samples from healthy donors and cancer patients. Germline loops: CDR1 GTSNPN, CDR2 SVGIG (reference sequence). The CDR3 is 20 amino acids. V shed 0 bases and J 0 bases; nucleotides not matched to a gene: 13. The sample consisted of blood. This receptor was obtained from a man aged 30 to 45 in good health. The chain joins TRBV30 to TRBJ2-7; 14 nucleotides line up with TRBD2. CDR3 residues: CAWSVLGRAGLAGASYEQYF. In DNA, the CDR3 is TGTGCCTGGAGTGTCTTGGGTCGAGCGGGACTAGCGGGGGCCTCCTACGAGCAGTACTTC.